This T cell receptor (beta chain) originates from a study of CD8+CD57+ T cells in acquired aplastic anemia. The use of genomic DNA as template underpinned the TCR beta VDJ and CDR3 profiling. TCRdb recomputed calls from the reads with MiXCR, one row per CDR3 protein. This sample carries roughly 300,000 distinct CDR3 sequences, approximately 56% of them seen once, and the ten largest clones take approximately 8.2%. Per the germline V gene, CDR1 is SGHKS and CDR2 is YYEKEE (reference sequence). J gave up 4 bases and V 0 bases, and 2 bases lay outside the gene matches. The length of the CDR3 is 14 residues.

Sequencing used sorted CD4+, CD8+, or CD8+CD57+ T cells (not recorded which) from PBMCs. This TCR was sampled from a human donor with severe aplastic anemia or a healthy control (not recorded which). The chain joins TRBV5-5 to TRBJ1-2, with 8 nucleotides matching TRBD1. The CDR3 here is CASSLVGTGYGYTF. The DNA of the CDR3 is TGTGCCAGCAGCTTGGTCGGGACAGGCTATGGCTACACCTTC. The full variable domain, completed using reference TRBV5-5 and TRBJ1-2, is DAGVTQSPTHLIKTRGQQVTLRCSPISGHKSVSWYQQVLGQGPQFIFQYYEKEERGRGNFPDRFSARQFPNYSSELNVNALLLGDSALYLCASSLVGTGYGYTFGSGTRLTVV.